Each of the 18 T cell receptor beta chains below was sequenced from the same sample in a study of beta chain features in type 1 diabetes (dated by TCRdb to 2016 to 2019). Library preparation was by the immunoSEQ multiplex PCR assay. The entire amount of isolated RNA was reverse transcribed using the High Capacity cDNA Reverse Transcription Kit, so the sequenced TCRB transcripts were expressed ones. Drawn from immuneACCESS, this table holds only the in-frame rearrangements with V and J called that TCRdb kept. Clones are partly lost; checked studies trace under half to an unresolved V gene and leave the rest unexplained. Within this sample are over 700,000 clones, with roughly 15% of them counted one time only. Jointly, the top ten make up around 0.02% of the sample. Source material: naive CD4+ T cells from blood. What this sample's cell subset or site label stands for: true naive CD4+ T cells. All receptors come from a woman younger than 30 in good health.

This clone has only a few counts. V and J are TRBV19 and TRBJ1-1; no firm D call. V dropped 2 bases and J dropped 2 bases, with 12 bases sitting between them. Germline V gives CDR1 LNHDA, CDR2 SQIVND (reference sequence). This CDR3 has 15 residues. DNA for the CDR3: TGTGCCAGTAGTATACGACGTCAGATAAACACTGAAGCTTTCTTT. Translation gives CASSIRRQINTEAFF.

A few counts support this clone. The chain links TRBV5-4 to TRBJ2-7; TRBD1 matches at 8 bases. The CDR3 contains 15 residues. Per germline, CDR1 SGHNT and CDR2 YYREEE (reference sequence). V lost 4 bases to trimming and J lost 3 bases; unmatched junction nucleotides: 9. The CDR3 DNA reads as TGTGCCAGCAGCGCCTTAGACAGGGGCAACTACGAGCAGTACTTC. It is translated as CASSALDRGNYEQYF.

The chain combines TRBV2 with TRBJ2-5; D is unresolved. The CDR3 is 13 residues long. The germline gives CDR1 SNHLY, CDR2 FYNNEI. The ends were cut back, 7 bases at V and 4 bases at J, with 13 bases in the middle. In DNA form, the CDR3 reads TGTGCCAGCACCGCTCGGGCCGCAGAGACCCAGTACTTC. It codes for CASTARAAETQYF.

This clone was seen a handful of times. V usage is TRBV6-4 and J usage is TRBJ1-2; D remains unclear. Germline V CDR1 and CDR2: MRHNA, SNTAGT. This CDR3 contains 13 residues. The ends were cut back, 6 bases at V and 4 bases at J, with 12 bases in the middle. The CDR3: CASRLGPSYGYTF. CDR3 sequence (DNA): TGTGCCAGCAGGCTGGGTCCGAGCTATGGCTACACCTTC.

This clone was found a few times. The chain is built from TRBV7-9 and TRBJ1-1; 9 positions match TRBD1. Germline V gives CDR1 SEHNR, CDR2 FQNEAQ (reference sequence). V was clipped by 5 bases and J by 8 bases; unmatched bases: 12. The length of the CDR3 is 15 residues. The CDR3 region has the DNA TGTGCCAGCAGCCCTCCGACCGGGACAGGGCGCGAAGCTTTCTTT. It translates to CASSPPTGTGREAFF.

The chain has TRBV28 and TRBJ2-3, with 7 bases aligning to TRBD1. The V gene's germline CDR1 is MDHEN and CDR2 SYDVKM. This CDR3 is built from 15 residues. The V segment lost 4 bases and the J segment 8 bases; nucleotides outside the gene matches: 12. This chain's CDR3 is CASSSLDRETGTQYF. In DNA form, the CDR3 reads TGTGCCAGCAGTTCCCTTGACAGGGAGACGGGTACGCAGTATTTT. Combining the CDR3 with reference TRBV28 and TRBJ2-3 gives the whole variable domain DVKVTQSSRYLVKRTGEKVFLECVQDMDHENMFWYRQDPGLGLRLIYFSYDVKMKEKGDIPEGYSVSREKKERFSLILESASTNQTSMYLCASSSLDRETGTQYFGPGTRLTVL.

In this sample, this clone turned up a few times. The gene calls are TRBV28 and TRBJ2-7, with TRBD1 matching 8 bases. The CDR3 totals 17 residues. Trimming took 3 bases from V and 0 from J; bases not matched to a gene: 10. Germline CDR1 and CDR2: MDHEN and SYDVKM. The CDR3: CASSLEVSGQVSYEQYF. The CDR3 DNA is TGTGCCAGCAGTTTGGAGGTCTCGGGACAGGTCTCCTACGAGCAGTACTTC.

The CDR3 bases are TGCGCCAGCAGCCAAGATGCAGGGATCCTAGGATACGAGCAGTACTTC. It yields the protein CASSQDAGILGYEQYF. This rearrangement joins TRBV4-3 to TRBJ2-7; D might be TRBD1 (5 bases). V shed 0 bases and J shed 4 bases, with 16 bases lying between them. The germline CDR1 and CDR2 sequences are LGHNA and YSLEER. The CDR3 runs 16 residues.

This clone was seen once. A junction boundary mismatches the germline segment, possibly from a read error. The chain carries TRBV9 and TRBJ2-7; D uncertain. CDR3 size: 14 residues. CDR1 SGDLS and CDR2 YYNGEE come from the germline V gene. CDR3 amino acids: CANSVDGGTYEQYF. CDR3 sequence (DNA): TGTGCCAACAGCGTAGACGGCGGTACCTACGAGCAGTACTTC. Filled out from reference TRBV9 and TRBJ2-7, the complete variable domain reads DSGVTQTPKHLITATGQRVTLRCSPRSGDLSVYWYQQSLDQGLQFLIQYYNGEERAKGNILERFSAQQFPDLHSELNLSSLELGDSALYFCANSVDGGTYEQYFGPGTRLTVT.

This clone was counted only a few times. The rearrangement uses TRBV5-6 and TRBJ2-7; D may correspond to TRBD1 or TRBD2 (5 bases each). Matching the DNA end better, TRBJ2-1 makes the J call doubtful. The V gene's germline CDR1 is SGHDT and CDR2 YYEEEE. The CDR3 is 11 residues long. The CDR3 loop reads CASRTGTEQFF. In nucleotides, the CDR3 is TGTGCCAGCAGAACCGGGACCGAGCAGTTCTTC.

There are a few counts of this clone. The rearrangement links TRBV6-5 to TRBJ1-2; possible D gene TRBD1, 5 bases. The CDR3 contains 16 residues. CDR1 is MNHEY and CDR2 is SVGAGI in the germline V gene. V was pared by 0 bases and J by 0 bases, with 11 bases between. The CDR3 here is CASSYSNPGPNYGYTF. CDR3 nucleotide sequence: TGTGCCAGCAGTTACTCGAATCCGGGACCTAACTATGGCTACACCTTC.

This clone was detected only a few times. This sequence joins TRBV4-3 and TRBJ2-1; possibly TRBD2 for D (6 bases). The germline V and J ends were trimmed by 1 base and 0 bases, with 13 bases remaining between them. Per germline, CDR1 LGHNA and CDR2 YSLEER. CDR3 size: 17 residues. Here the CDR3 reads CASSQAISSGSYNEQFF. CDR3 nucleotide sequence: TGCGCCAGCAGCCAAGCTATAAGTAGCGGCTCCTACAATGAGCAGTTCTTC.

The chain couples TRBV7-2 to TRBJ2-2; 7 nucleotides match TRBD1. CDR1 and CDR2 (germline): SGHTA, FQGNSA. V was pared by 5 bases and J by 4 bases, with 4 bases of the junction left unmatched. The CDR3 runs to 14 residues. The CDR3 spells CASSSYRGTGELFF. CDR3 nucleotides: TGTGCCAGCAGCAGCTACAGGGGCACCGGGGAGCTGTTTTTT. Full variable domain (outside the CDR3, taken from reference TRBV7-2 and TRBJ2-2): GAGVSQSPSNKVTEKGKDVELRCDPISGHTALYWYRQSLGQGLEFLIYFQGNSAPDKSGLPSDRFSAERTGGSVSTLTIQRTQQEDSAVYLCASSSYRGTGELFFGEGSRLTVL.

This clone has only a few counts. J is TRBJ2-5 and V is TRBV29-1; possibly TRBD1 or TRBD2 for D (5 bases each). CDR3 length: 12 residues. CDR1 and CDR2 (germline): SQVTM, ANQGSEA. V was clipped by 4 bases and J by 4 bases, with 10 bases between them. CDR3 sequence: CSVVRGVETQYF. As DNA, the CDR3 is TGCAGCGTTGTCCGAGGGGTAGAGACCCAGTACTTC.

This chain uses TRBV4-1 with TRBJ1-3; D gene unclear. CDR3 length equals 17 residues. V shed 0 bases and J shed 0 bases, with 12 bases lying between them. Germline V gene lookup returns CDR1 MGHRA and CDR2 YSYEKL. CDR3 region: CASSQEDPLRSGNTIYF. The CDR3 nucleotides read TGCGCCAGCAGCCAAGAGGATCCCCTCCGCTCTGGAAACACCATATATTTT.

The rearrangement joins TRBV4-2 to TRBJ2-7; D may be TRBD2 (6 bases). Trimming stripped 5 bases from V and 3 bases from J, with 23 bases between. The CDR3 has 17 amino acids. CDR1 is LGHNA, CDR2 YNFKEQ, per germline. CDR3 residues: CASSALTASANYYEQYF. The CDR3 region has the DNA TGTGCCAGCAGCGCGCTGACGGCTAGCGCTAACTACTACGAGCAGTACTTC.

The V and J genes are TRBV7-3 and TRBJ2-1, with D possibly called TRBD1 or TRBD2 (5 bases each). Germline V CDR1 and CDR2: SGHTA, FQGTGA. The CDR3 totals 14 residues. V lost 5 bases and J 8 bases, leaving 16 bases between the germline ends. CDR3 DNA: TGTGCCAGCAGCCCCAGCCCGAAGGGACATGAGCAGTTCTTC. Translation: CASSPSPKGHEQFF.

This clone occurred a few times. The gene calls are TRBV20-1 and TRBJ2-7; TRBD1 matches at 7 bases. Germline assignment: CDR1 DFQATT and CDR2 SNEGSKA (reference sequence). The CDR3 has 11 residues. V lost 5 bases to trimming and J lost 6 bases; unmatched junction nucleotides: 4. This CDR3 reads CSALTGVEQYF. The CDR3 DNA reads TGCAGTGCTCTCACAGGGGTCGAGCAGTACTTC.